The present TCR beta chain was sequenced within a study of cytomegalovirus exposure and HLA in healthy donors. Study-level results: Most sequenced TCRs were rare (though some public TCRs occurred in many donors). Altogether, some 170 TCR beta chains were recorded as cytomegalovirus-associated. Later analysis identified around 15,000 TCR beta sequences associated with HLA alleles, using a false discovery rate threshold of 0.05. Equally common other TCR beta chains were less clonally expanded than HLA-associated ones, a later analysis found.

The CDR3 covers 14 residues. V lost 4 bases and J 7 bases, leaving 14 bases between the germline ends. Germline V gene data show CDR1 as MNHEY and CDR2 as SVGAGI. Amplification used 60 Vbeta primers and 13 Jbeta primers. The protocol was immunoSEQ multiplex PCR, while the TCRdb copy is restricted to in-frame clones and leaves out a portion. This repertoire shows 120,000 or so clones, less than 90% found once; its top ten account for roughly 20%. In regard to this clone: What it recognizes is unknown.

The chain recombines TRBV6-5 with TRBJ1-5, with D maybe TRBD1 (5 bases). The material sequenced was PBMCs. This TCR derives from a man in his late teens or twenties in good health and CMV-seropositive. In DNA form, the CDR3 reads TGTGCCAGCAGTTTCCAGGGCGTCGGCCAGCCCCAGCATTTT. Protein: CASSFQGVGQPQHF.